A selection of T cell receptor beta chains follows, all from one sample in a study of identical twins. TCRdb passed the 5' RACE reads through MiXCR, listing each CDR3 protein once. Found here are roughly 690,000 distinct CDR3 sequences, 21% of them singletons; the top ten hold approximately 4.3%. The same data also contributed to another study, on T cells expressing NK-cell markers.

Sequenced sample: PBMCs. These receptors were obtained from a woman aged 18-29 years in good health. Both conserved end residues are part of each CDR3. A D gene is named only where the DNA matches it firmly. Only part of the rows carry a size: once, few, many, or a class if the clone is expanded.

abundance: .
v_gene: TRBV5-1
j_gene: TRBJ2-5
d_gene: .
CDR3aa: CASSLVASARETQYF
CDR3nt: TGCGCCAGCAGCTTGGTGGCCAGTGCACGGGAGACCCAGTACTTC

abundance: .
v_gene: TRBV9
j_gene: TRBJ1-3
d_gene: .
CDR3aa: CASSVDLRSSGRNTIYF
CDR3nt: TGTGCCAGCAGCGTAGACCTACGGAGCTCTGGTAGAAACACCATATATTTT

abundance: .
v_gene: TRBV5-1
j_gene: TRBJ2-2
d_gene: TRBD2
CDR3aa: CASSLLKVAGSTGELFF
CDR3nt: TGCGCCAGCAGCTTGTTAAAAGTAGCGGGAAGCACCGGGGAGCTGTTTTTT

abundance: many
v_gene: TRBV4-2
j_gene: TRBJ2-3
d_gene: .
CDR3aa: CASSQDSRTDTQYF
CDR3nt: TGCGCCAGCAGCCAAGATTCCCGCACAGATACGCAGTATTTT

abundance: few
v_gene: TRBV5-1
j_gene: TRBJ2-3
d_gene: .
CDR3aa: CASSPFLGDTQYF
CDR3nt: TGCGCCAGCAGCCCCTTCCTAGGCGATACGCAGTATTTT

abundance: .
v_gene: TRBV12-3/TRBV12-4
j_gene: TRBJ2-7
d_gene: .
CDR3aa: CATRDRNSYEQYF
CDR3nt: TGTGCCACCCGGGACCGAAACTCCTACGAGCAGTACTTC

abundance: .
v_gene: TRBV3-1
j_gene: TRBJ2-5
d_gene: TRBD1
CDR3aa: CASSQWDRQETQYF
CDR3nt: TGTGCCAGCAGCCAATGGGACAGGCAAGAGACCCAGTACTTC

abundance: .
v_gene: TRBV7-8
j_gene: TRBJ2-7
d_gene: TRBD1
CDR3aa: CASSFRSRDRVDEQYF
CDR3nt: TGTGCCAGCAGCTTCAGAAGCCGGGACAGGGTCGACGAGCAGTACTTC

abundance: .
v_gene: TRBV20-1
j_gene: TRBJ2-7
d_gene: .
CDR3aa: CSARPEVAGARYEQYF
CDR3nt: TGCAGTGCTAGACCTGAAGTAGCAGGGGCTCGCTACGAGCAGTACTTC

abundance: .
v_gene: TRBV5-6
j_gene: TRBJ1-2
d_gene: .
CDR3aa: CASRETDGRSYGYTF
CDR3nt: TGTGCCAGCAGAGAGACAGACGGGCGATCCTATGGCTACACCTTC

abundance: .
v_gene: TRBV5-1
j_gene: TRBJ2-1
d_gene: .
CDR3aa: CASSLGGTRTNEQFF
CDR3nt: TGCGCCAGCAGCTTGGGAGGGACAAGGACCAATGAGCAGTTCTTC

abundance: .
v_gene: TRBV9
j_gene: TRBJ1-2
d_gene: .
CDR3aa: CASSTSTGTRYGYTF
CDR3nt: TGTGCCAGCAGCACATCCACCGGGACACGCTATGGCTACACCTTC

abundance: .
v_gene: TRBV11-2
j_gene: TRBJ1-2
d_gene: .
CDR3aa: CASSRLQGTPDLNYGYTF
CDR3nt: TGTGCCAGCAGTCGACTTCAGGGGACACCCGACCTAAACTATGGCTACACCTTC

abundance: .
v_gene: TRBV12-3/TRBV12-4
j_gene: TRBJ2-2
d_gene: TRBD1
CDR3aa: CASSLRGQGAGELFF
CDR3nt: TGTGCCAGCAGTCTCCGGGGACAGGGGGCCGGGGAGCTGTTTTTT

abundance: .
v_gene: TRBV20-1
j_gene: TRBJ2-5
d_gene: .
CDR3aa: CSAVGARETQYF
CDR3nt: TGCAGTGCGGTAGGGGCAAGGGAGACCCAGTACTTC

abundance: .
v_gene: TRBV11-2
j_gene: TRBJ2-1
d_gene: TRBD2
CDR3aa: CASSKGLADHSEQFF
CDR3nt: TGTGCCAGCAGCAAGGGACTAGCGGACCACAGTGAGCAGTTCTTC

abundance: .
v_gene: TRBV12-3/TRBV12-4
j_gene: TRBJ2-7
d_gene: TRBD2
CDR3aa: CASSSPPFGGAYEQYF
CDR3nt: TGTGCCAGCAGTTCCCCCCCTTTCGGGGGGGCCTACGAGCAGTACTTC

abundance: few
v_gene: TRBV20-1
j_gene: TRBJ2-7
d_gene: .
CDR3aa: CSADDAAGAREQYF
CDR3nt: TGCAGTGCCGATGATGCCGCAGGGGCAAGGGAGCAGTACTTC

abundance: few
v_gene: TRBV12-3/TRBV12-4
j_gene: TRBJ2-1
d_gene: .
CDR3aa: CASSHPRAELDNEQFF
CDR3nt: TGTGCCAGCAGTCATCCTCGAGCGGAGCTAGACAATGAGCAGTTCTTC

abundance: .
v_gene: TRBV28
j_gene: TRBJ1-5
d_gene: .
CDR3aa: CASRRGGDNQPQHF
CDR3nt: TGTGCCAGCAGGAGGGGCGGCGACAATCAGCCCCAGCATTTT

abundance: .
v_gene: TRBV4-3
j_gene: TRBJ2-2
d_gene: TRBD2
CDR3aa: CASSQASGIPTGELFF
CDR3nt: TGCGCCAGCAGCCAGGCTAGCGGGATTCCCACCGGGGAGCTGTTTTTT

abundance: .
v_gene: TRBV12-3/TRBV12-4
j_gene: TRBJ2-1
d_gene: TRBD2
CDR3aa: CASSLQREYEQFF
CDR3nt: TGTGCCAGCAGTTTACAGCGGGAGTATGAGCAGTTCTTC

abundance: .
v_gene: TRBV20-1
j_gene: TRBJ2-1
d_gene: .
CDR3aa: CSASGGRRQFF
CDR3nt: TGCAGTGCTTCTGGGGGTCGGAGGCAGTTCTTC

abundance: few
v_gene: TRBV20-1
j_gene: TRBJ2-7
d_gene: .
CDR3aa: CSAFVGSPYEQYF
CDR3nt: TGCAGTGCTTTTGTGGGGAGCCCCTACGAGCAGTACTTC

abundance: many
v_gene: TRBV20-1
j_gene: TRBJ1-2
d_gene: TRBD1
CDR3aa: CSAGGQVGYGYTF
CDR3nt: TGCAGTGCCGGAGGACAGGTCGGGTATGGCTACACCTTC

abundance: .
v_gene: TRBV6-1
j_gene: TRBJ2-1
d_gene: .
CDR3aa: CASSPMGRNNEQFF
CDR3nt: TGTGCCAGCAGTCCCATGGGGCGTAACAATGAGCAGTTCTTC

abundance: .
v_gene: TRBV12-3/TRBV12-4
j_gene: TRBJ2-5
d_gene: .
CDR3aa: CASRFRGIETQYF
CDR3nt: TGTGCCAGCAGGTTCCGAGGCATAGAGACCCAGTACTTC

abundance: few
v_gene: TRBV7-8
j_gene: TRBJ2-7
d_gene: .
CDR3aa: CASSFPGKYEQYF
CDR3nt: TGTGCCAGCAGCTTTCCAGGGAAGTACGAGCAGTACTTC

abundance: .
v_gene: TRBV6-1
j_gene: TRBJ2-2
d_gene: .
CDR3aa: CASSVGAASNTGELFF
CDR3nt: TGTGCCAGCAGCGTCGGGGCGGCTTCGAACACCGGGGAGCTGTTTTTT

abundance: few
v_gene: TRBV5-6
j_gene: TRBJ1-6
d_gene: .
CDR3aa: CASSFTKGRGWPPLHF
CDR3nt: TGTGCCAGCAGCTTCACGAAGGGTAGGGGTTGGCCACCCCTCCACTTT

abundance: few
v_gene: TRBV24-1
j_gene: TRBJ2-1
d_gene: TRBD2
CDR3aa: CATSDPQGGNEQFF
CDR3nt: TGTGCCACCAGTGATCCCCAGGGAGGGAATGAGCAGTTCTTC

abundance: .
v_gene: TRBV6-5
j_gene: TRBJ2-1
d_gene: TRBD2
CDR3aa: CASSYLAGVPFF
CDR3nt: TGTGCCAGCAGTTACTTGGCGGGAGTTCCGTTCTTC

abundance: few
v_gene: TRBV20-1
j_gene: TRBJ1-3
d_gene: .
CDR3aa: CSAGGRDSGNTIYF
CDR3nt: TGCAGTGCCGGAGGGCGGGACTCTGGAAACACCATATATTTT

abundance: few
v_gene: TRBV5-1
j_gene: TRBJ2-2
d_gene: .
CDR3aa: CASSTVSNTGELFF
CDR3nt: TGCGCCAGTTCGACCGTTTCGAACACCGGGGAGCTGTTTTTT

abundance: few
v_gene: TRBV20-1
j_gene: TRBJ1-3
d_gene: .
CDR3aa: CSAILSGDGGNTIYF
CDR3nt: TGCAGTGCAATCCTGTCCGGGGACGGAGGAAACACCATATATTTT

abundance: many
v_gene: TRBV5-6
j_gene: TRBJ2-5
d_gene: .
CDR3aa: CASSWTTTAETQYF
CDR3nt: TGTGCCAGCAGCTGGACTACTACGGCAGAGACCCAGTACTTC

abundance: many
v_gene: TRBV12-3/TRBV12-4
j_gene: TRBJ2-5
d_gene: .
CDR3aa: CASSLGRPETQYF
CDR3nt: TGTGCCAGCAGTTTGGGGCGGCCGGAGACCCAGTACTTC

abundance: many
v_gene: TRBV7-9
j_gene: TRBJ2-7
d_gene: TRBD1
CDR3aa: CASSRGTAYEQYF
CDR3nt: TGTGCCAGCAGCCGTGGGACAGCCTACGAGCAGTACTTC

abundance: few
v_gene: TRBV5-1
j_gene: TRBJ1-5
d_gene: .
CDR3aa: CASSAGVAGQPQHF
CDR3nt: TGCGCCAGCAGCGCAGGGGTGGCAGGTCAGCCCCAGCATTTT

abundance: few
v_gene: TRBV15
j_gene: TRBJ1-1
d_gene: .
CDR3aa: CATSRVKNTEAFF
CDR3nt: TGTGCCACCAGCAGAGTAAAGAACACTGAAGCTTTCTTT

abundance: once
v_gene: TRBV7-9
j_gene: TRBJ1-2
d_gene: TRBD1
CDR3aa: CASSTPGQGARGYTF
CDR3nt: TGTGCCAGCAGCACTCCGGGACAGGGGGCGCGTGGCTACACCTTC